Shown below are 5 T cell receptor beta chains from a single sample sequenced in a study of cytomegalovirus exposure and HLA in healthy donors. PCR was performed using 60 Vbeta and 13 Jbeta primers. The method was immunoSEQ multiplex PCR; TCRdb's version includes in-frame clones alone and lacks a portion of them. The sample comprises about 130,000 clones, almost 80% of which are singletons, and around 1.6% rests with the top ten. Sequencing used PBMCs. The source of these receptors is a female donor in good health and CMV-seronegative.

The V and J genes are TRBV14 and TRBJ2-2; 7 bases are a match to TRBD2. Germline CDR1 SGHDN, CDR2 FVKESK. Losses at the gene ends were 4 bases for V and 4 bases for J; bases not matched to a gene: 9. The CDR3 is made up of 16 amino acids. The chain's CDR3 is CASSPLTSSSTGELFF. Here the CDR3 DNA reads TGTGCCAGCAGCCCCCTGACTAGCAGTTCCACCGGGGAGCTGTTTTTT.

This CDR3 is CASSQDRQGYEQYF. CDR3 bases: TGTGCCAGCAGCCAAGACCGACAGGGCTACGAGCAGTACTTC. V usage is TRBV4-2 and J usage is TRBJ2-7; 7 bases are shared with TRBD1. J was trimmed by 3 bases and V by 0 bases; bases with no gene match: 2. Germline V gene sequence: CDR1 LGHNA, CDR2 YNFKEQ. The CDR3 covers 14 residues.

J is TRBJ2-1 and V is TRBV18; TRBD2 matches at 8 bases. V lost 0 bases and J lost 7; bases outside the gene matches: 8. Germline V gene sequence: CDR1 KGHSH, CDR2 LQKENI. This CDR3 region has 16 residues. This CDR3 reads CASSPPGSGIANEQFF. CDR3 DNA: TGTGCCAGCTCACCACCGGGTAGCGGGATTGCAAATGAGCAGTTCTTC.

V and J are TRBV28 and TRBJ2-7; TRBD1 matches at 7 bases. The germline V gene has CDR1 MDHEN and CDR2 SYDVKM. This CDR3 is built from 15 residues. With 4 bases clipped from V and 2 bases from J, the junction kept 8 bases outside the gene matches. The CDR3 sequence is CASSYTGDVTYEQYF. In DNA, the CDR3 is TGTGCCAGCAGTTACACAGGGGATGTCACCTACGAGCAGTACTTC.

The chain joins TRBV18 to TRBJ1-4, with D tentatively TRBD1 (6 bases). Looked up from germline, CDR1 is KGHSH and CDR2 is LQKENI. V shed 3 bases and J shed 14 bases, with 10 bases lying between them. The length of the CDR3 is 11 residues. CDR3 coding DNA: TGTGCCAGCTCACCCGGTGGACAGCTGTTTTTT. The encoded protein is CASSPGGQLFF.